This passage covers 18 T cell receptor beta chains from one sample sequenced in a study of PD-1 blockade in classical Hodgkin lymphoma. The time point here: cycle 4 day 1 (C4D1), after more than 5 weeks of nivolumab. Each patient experienced a relapse that followed autologous stem cell transplantation, and brentuximab vedotin exposure varied. Profiled with immunoSEQ multiplex PCR; TCRdb holds only in-frame clones, not every one. The repertoire consists of approximately 65,000 clones, with roughly 92% occurring once and the leading ten covering 6.5% to 9.5%. Specimen: peripheral blood mononuclear cells (PBMCs), collected before the fourth cycle of nivolumab. The receptors originated from a human donor with classical Hodgkin lymphoma.

CDR3 DNA sequence: TGTGCCAGCAGTGAAAAGCGGGGAGTAGTTAATGAGCAGTTCTTC. Its protein product is CASSEKRGVVNEQFF. The chain couples TRBV2 to TRBJ2-1; TRBD2 aligns across 7 bases. Germline V lookup: CDR1 SNHLY, CDR2 FYNNEI. The CDR3 length is 15 residues. V was pared by 2 bases and J by 7 bases, with 8 bases of the junction left unmatched.

This sequence joins TRBV7-9 and TRBJ2-1; 7 nucleotides align to TRBD2. The ends lost 5 bases at V and 8 bases at J; junction bases unmatched: 3. The CDR3 is 12 residues long. Looked up from germline, CDR1 is SEHNR and CDR2 is FQNEAQ (reference sequence). The CDR3 here is CASSRGEYEQFF. DNA of the CDR3: TGTGCCAGCAGCCGGGGGGAGTATGAGCAGTTCTTC. The full variable domain, rest sourced from reference TRBV7-9 and TRBJ2-1, is DTGVSQNPRHKITKRGQNVTFRCDPISEHNRLYWYRQTLGQGPEFLTYFQNEAQLEKSRLLSDRFSAERPKGSFSTLEIQRTEQGDSAMYLCASSRGEYEQFFGPGTRLTVL.

The rearrangement links TRBV7-9 to TRBJ2-1; no definite D call. The CDR3 totals 13 residues. Germline V gene lookup returns CDR1 SEHNR and CDR2 FQNEAQ (reference sequence). Trimming took off 1 base at V and 6 bases at J, with 7 bases between the two ends. The CDR3 spells CASSLERSNEQFF. The CDR3 DNA is TGTGCCAGCAGCTTAGAACGATCCAATGAGCAGTTCTTC.

This clone was picked up a small number of times. This chain links TRBV19 with TRBJ2-1; D could derive from TRBD1 or TRBD2 (7 bases each). Germline V gene data show CDR1 as LNHDA and CDR2 as SQIVND (reference sequence). Trimming shortened V by 9 bases and J by 4 bases, and 19 bases separated the two germline ends. The CDR3 is 15 residues long. The chain's CDR3 is CASQQGGARYNEQFF. CDR3 coding DNA: TGTGCCAGCCAGCAGGGGGGGGCGCGTTACAATGAGCAGTTCTTC.

The rearrangement links TRBV12-2 to TRBJ1-2; the table's TRBD1 call for D was not verified on the DNA. TRBV12-2 is shown as a pseudogene. CDR3 length: 14 amino acids. CDR3 coding DNA: TGTGCAAGTCGCTTAGAGGGGAAGATCTATGGCTACACCTTC. This sequence encodes CASRLEGKIYGYTF.

The chain has TRBV9 and TRBJ2-3; D might be TRBD2 (7 bases). The CDR3 contains 19 residues. Trimming took 0 bases from V and 0 from J, leaving 20 bases between them. Germline V gene lookup returns CDR1 SGDLS and CDR2 YYNGEE. The CDR3 nucleotides are TGTGCCAGCAGCGTAGACCCCGGTGGGCGGGGGACAAGCACAGATACGCAGTATTTT. Translating it yields CASSVDPGGRGTSTDTQYF.

The rearrangement uses TRBV10-2 and TRBJ2-4; 9 nucleotides line up with TRBD1. Losses at the gene ends were 1 base for V and 8 bases for J; bases not matched to a gene: 3. CDR3 length: 14 residues. CDR1 WSHSY and CDR2 SAAADI come from the germline V gene. For the CDR3, the DNA is TGCGCCAGCAGTGAGTGGACAGGGGCGGACATTCAGTACTTC. It is translated as CASSEWTGADIQYF.

This clone showed up just a few times. The chain combines TRBV7-9 with TRBJ1-1; D call uncertain. The germline gives CDR1 SEHNR, CDR2 FQNEAQ (reference sequence). V shed 5 bases and J shed 5 bases, with 15 bases lying between them. The CDR3 consists of 14 residues. This CDR3 is CASSLGPPRTEAFF. The CDR3 DNA reads as TGTGCCAGCAGCCTTGGGCCTCCCAGAACTGAAGCTTTCTTT. The variable domain in full, with the rest retrieved from reference TRBV7-9 and TRBJ1-1, is DTGVSQNPRHKITKRGQNVTFRCDPISEHNRLYWYRQTLGQGPEFLTYFQNEAQLEKSRLLSDRFSAERPKGSFSTLEIQRTEQGDSAMYLCASSLGPPRTEAFFGQGTRLTVV.

V and J are TRBV4-1 and TRBJ1-2; D possibly corresponds to TRBD1 (5 bases). CDR3 size: 14 residues. Germline V CDR1 and CDR2: MGHRA, YSYEKL. V lost 1 base and J 8 bases, leaving 14 bases between the germline ends. The CDR3 sequence is CASSQVVGREGYTF. The CDR3 DNA reads as TGCGCCAGCAGCCAAGTCGTGGGACGGGAGGGCTACACCTTC.

The chain employs TRBV19 and TRBJ1-2, with TRBD1 as a possible D gene (6 bases). CDR1 LNHDA and CDR2 SQIVND come from the germline V gene (reference sequence). The V gene lost 7 bases and the J gene lost 7 bases, with 19 bases spanning the gap. The CDR3 runs to 14 residues. The CDR3 spells CASTVQGGIFGYTF. The CDR3 DNA reads as TGTGCCAGTACCGTACAGGGAGGAATATTTGGCTACACCTTC. Full variable domain (remainder filled in from reference TRBV19 and TRBJ1-2): DGGITQSPKYLFRKEGQNVTLSCEQNLNHDAMYWYRQDPGQGLRLIYYSQIVNDFQKGDIAEGYSVSREKKESFPLTVTSAQKNPTAFYLCASTVQGGIFGYTFGSGTRLTVV.

This clone has a single count. The V and J genes are TRBV27 and TRBJ2-1; 8 bases align to TRBD2. The V gene's germline CDR1 is MNHEY and CDR2 SMNVEV (reference sequence). This CDR3 is 14 amino acids long. The junction had 8 bases not matched to a gene; V was cut back by 4 bases and J by 9 bases. This CDR3 reads CASSWQSGGGEQFF. CDR3 coding DNA: TGTGCCAGCAGTTGGCAGTCCGGGGGGGGTGAGCAGTTCTTC.

J is TRBJ2-7 and V is TRBV25-1; D remains ambiguous. Germline V lookup: CDR1 MGHDK, CDR2 SYGVNS. With 5 bases removed from V and 5 bases from J, the gap between germline ends came to 22 bases. The CDR3 covers 16 residues. Here the CDR3 reads CASSSLGETLYHEQYF. In nucleotides, the CDR3 is TGTGCCAGCAGTTCACTTGGGGAAACGCTTTATCACGAGCAGTACTTC.

This clone was seen just once. V gene TRBV6-1 combines with J gene TRBJ1-2, with D uncertain. The CDR3 runs to 15 residues. Between the trimmed V and J ends, which lost 0 bases and 2 bases, there was a span of 10 bases. Per germline, CDR1 MNHNS and CDR2 SASEGT. The CDR3: CASSEARMGNYGYTF. CDR3 in DNA: TGTGCCAGCAGTGAAGCGAGGATGGGGAACTATGGCTACACCTTC.

The chain has TRBV4-1 and TRBJ2-7, with 11 nucleotides matching TRBD2. Germline V gene sequence: CDR1 MGHRA, CDR2 YSYEKL. V dropped 4 bases and J dropped 1; count of bases not matched to a gene: 3. The CDR3 covers 15 residues. Written as DNA, the CDR3 is TGCGCCAGCAGCCTCCGGACTAGCGGGTCCTACGAGCAGTACTTC. Translation gives CASSLRTSGSYEQYF.

This clone was picked up one time. This chain joins TRBV19 and TRBJ2-5; 7 nucleotides agree with TRBD1. The germline gives CDR1 LNHDA, CDR2 SQIVND (reference sequence). The CDR3 runs to 15 residues. After removal of 4 bases from V and 4 bases from J, the junction contained 9 bases not matched to a gene. The CDR3 nucleotides are TGTGCCAGTAGTAGCCGGGACAGAGACTTAGAGACCCAGTACTTC. Amino acid sequence: CASSSRDRDLETQYF.

This chain joins TRBV7-3 and TRBJ2-1, with TRBD2 matching 7 bases. Germline CDR1 and CDR2: SGHTA and FQGTGA. The CDR3 loop spans 15 amino acids. V lost 5 bases and J lost 0; bases outside the gene matches: 4. CDR3 coding DNA: TGTGCCAGCAGCCGAAGCGGGACCTCCTACAATGAGCAGTTCTTC. Translated, it gives CASSRSGTSYNEQFF. Combining the CDR3 with reference TRBV7-3 and TRBJ2-1 gives the whole variable domain GAGVSQTPSNKVTEKGKYVELRCDPISGHTALYWYRQSLGQGPEFLIYFQGTGAADDSGLPNDRFFAVRPEGSVSTLKIQRTERGDSAVYLCASSRSGTSYNEQFFGPGTRLTVL.

The chain joins TRBV4-1 to TRBJ1-4, with a possible D match to TRBD1 (6 bases). Between the trimmed V and J ends, which lost 4 bases and 2 bases, there was a span of 20 bases. Germline values: CDR1 MGHRA, CDR2 YSYEKL. The CDR3 is 18 residues long. In nucleotides, the CDR3 is TGCGCCAGCAGCCTCAACTCGGCCCCGGGGGCCACTAATGAAAAACTGTTTTTT. As protein: CASSLNSAPGATNEKLFF.

In its sample, this clone is medium-sized. CDR3 DNA: TGTGCCAGCAGTTTTGGTATCGGGGAGCTGTTTTTT. This sequence encodes CASSFGIGELFF. This chain uses TRBV28 with TRBJ2-2; D is unclear. V lost 3 bases and J lost 7, with 6 bases in between. The germline V gene encodes CDR1 MDHEN and CDR2 SYDVKM. The CDR3 sequence is 12 residues long.